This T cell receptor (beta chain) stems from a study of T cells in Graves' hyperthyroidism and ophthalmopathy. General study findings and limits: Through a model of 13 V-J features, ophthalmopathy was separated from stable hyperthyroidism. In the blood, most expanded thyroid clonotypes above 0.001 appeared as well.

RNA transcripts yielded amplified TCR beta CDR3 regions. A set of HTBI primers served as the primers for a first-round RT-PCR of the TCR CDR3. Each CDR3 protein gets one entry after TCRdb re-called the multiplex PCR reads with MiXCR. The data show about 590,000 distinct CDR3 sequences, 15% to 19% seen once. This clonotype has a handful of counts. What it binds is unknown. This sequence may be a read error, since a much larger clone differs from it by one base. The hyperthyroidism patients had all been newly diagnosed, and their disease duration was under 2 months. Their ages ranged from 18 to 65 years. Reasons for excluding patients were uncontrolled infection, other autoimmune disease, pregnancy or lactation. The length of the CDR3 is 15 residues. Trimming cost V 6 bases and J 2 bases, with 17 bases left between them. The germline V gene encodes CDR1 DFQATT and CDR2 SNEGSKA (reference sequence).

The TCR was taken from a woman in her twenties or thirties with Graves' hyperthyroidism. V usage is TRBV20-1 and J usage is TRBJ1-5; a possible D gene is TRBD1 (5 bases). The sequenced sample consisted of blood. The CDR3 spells CSATTRGGGNQPQHF. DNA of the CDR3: TGCAGTGCGACAACAAGGGGCGGGGGCAATCAGCCCCAGCATTTT.